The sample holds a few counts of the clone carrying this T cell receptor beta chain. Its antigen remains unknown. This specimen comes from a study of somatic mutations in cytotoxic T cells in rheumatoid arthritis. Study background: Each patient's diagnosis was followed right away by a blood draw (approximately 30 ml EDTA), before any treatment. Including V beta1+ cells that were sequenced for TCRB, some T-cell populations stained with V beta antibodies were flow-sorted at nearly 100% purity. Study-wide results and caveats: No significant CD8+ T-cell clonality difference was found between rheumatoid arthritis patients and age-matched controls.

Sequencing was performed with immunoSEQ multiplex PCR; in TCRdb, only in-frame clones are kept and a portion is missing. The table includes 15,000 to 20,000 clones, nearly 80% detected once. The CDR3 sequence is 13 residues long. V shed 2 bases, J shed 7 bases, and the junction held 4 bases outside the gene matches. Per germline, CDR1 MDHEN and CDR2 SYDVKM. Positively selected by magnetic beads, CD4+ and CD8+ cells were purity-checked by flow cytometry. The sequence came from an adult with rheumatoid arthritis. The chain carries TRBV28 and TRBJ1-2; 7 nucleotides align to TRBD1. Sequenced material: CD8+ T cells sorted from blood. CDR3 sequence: CASSLIRGFGYTF. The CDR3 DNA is TGTGCCAGCAGTTTAATCAGGGGGTTTGGCTACACCTTC.